This T cell receptor (beta chain) emerged from a study of blood T cell repertoires in COVID-19. Germline V gene sequence: CDR1 KGHSH, CDR2 LQKENI. The CDR3 is made up of 15 amino acids. The germline V and J ends were trimmed by 2 bases and 0 bases, with 8 bases remaining between them. Method: immunoSEQ multiplex PCR; TCRdb's copy keeps in-frame clones and lacks some. Among roughly 70,000 clones listed, roughly four fifths were seen once. This sequence was found in an older woman with acute or convalescent COVID-19. This rearrangement joins TRBV18 to TRBJ1-5; D is undetermined. The specimen was peripheral blood. CDR3 protein: CASSPASNSNQPQHF. The CDR3 DNA is TGTGCCAGCTCACCAGCTAGTAATAGCAATCAGCCCCAGCATTTT.